The 6 T cell receptor beta chains in this list originate from one sample, sequenced in a study of Ad26.COV2.S vaccination and SARS-CoV-2 variants. Assay: immunoSEQ multiplex PCR; the TCRdb copy retains only in-frame clones and omits some. This table holds nearly 400,000 clones, approximately 90% found once. Treatment reported: about 20 received Ad26.COV2.S at low or high dose, single or two shots; 5 received placebo; per-sample allocation not given. Sampling occurred on day 63 after the first vaccine or placebo injection. Here the sequenced sample was peripheral blood, taken in a trial of Ad26.COV2.S vaccine versus placebo. All receptors derive from a person aged 18-60 years who received the Ad26.COV2.S COVID-19 vaccine or a placebo.

This chain links TRBV2 with TRBJ1-1; D is unresolved. Germline V gene data show CDR1 as SNHLY and CDR2 as FYNNEI. This CDR3 is built from 12 residues. Trimming shortened V by 8 bases and J by 0 bases, and 7 bases separated the two germline ends. The CDR3 coding sequence is TGTGCCAGCGGGGAGATGAACACTGAAGCTTTCTTT. It yields the protein CASGEMNTEAFF.

The chain employs TRBV19 and TRBJ1-1, with D unclear. Germline CDR1 LNHDA, CDR2 SQIVND (reference sequence). The V end was cut by 3 bases, the J end by 5 bases, with 13 bases between. This CDR3 region has 14 residues. The CDR3 coding sequence is TGTGCCAGTAGTATGGGCAGGCCCGGGACTGAAGCTTTCTTT. Protein product: CASSMGRPGTEAFF.

In its sample, this clone was seen once. V and J are TRBV10-3 and TRBJ2-2, with 9 bases lining up with TRBD2. Germline V CDR1 and CDR2: ENHRY, SYGVKD. V lost 7 bases and J lost 6; bases outside the gene matches: 9. The CDR3 extends over 15 amino acids. The CDR3 reads CAITPVAGDAGELFF. CDR3 nucleotide sequence: TGTGCCATCACCCCAGTAGCGGGAGACGCCGGGGAGCTGTTTTTT.

The CDR3 DNA is TGTGCCAGCAGCCAAGAACAGGGGGGCTATGGCTACACCTTC. Translating it yields CASSQEQGGYGYTF. This chain links TRBV4-2 with TRBJ1-2, with TRBD1 matching over 8 bases. This CDR3 comprises 14 residues. Germline trimming cut 0 bases from V and 4 bases from J; bases unmatched to any gene: 1. Per germline, CDR1 LGHNA and CDR2 YNFKEQ.

The chain has TRBV6-1 and TRBJ2-7; the match to TRBD2 covers 9 bases. With V trimmed by 3 bases and J by 3 bases, 9 bases remained unmatched. The CDR3 covers 16 residues. The germline gives CDR1 MNHNS, CDR2 SASEGT. CDR3 residues: CASSDLGGRGSYEQYF. CDR3 sequence (DNA): TGTGCCAGCAGTGATTTGGGCGGGAGGGGCAGCTACGAGCAGTACTTC.

This chain uses TRBV18 with TRBJ2-1; 7 bases fit TRBD1. Germline CDR1 and CDR2: KGHSH and LQKENI. This CDR3 spans 15 amino acids. Unmatched junction bases numbered 6, after V lost 3 bases and J lost 4 bases. CDR3 in amino acids: CASSPVTGVYNEQFF. The CDR3 coding sequence is TGTGCCAGCTCACCCGTAACAGGGGTGTACAATGAGCAGTTCTTC.